The present T cell receptor beta chain was sequenced within a study of blood T cell repertoires in COVID-19. As for the study in general: The cDNA or gDNA used as material had been derived from T cells, B-cell-depleted T cells, or PBMCs.

In the study's own analysis: Amplifying reference gene primers gave estimates of nucleated cell counts. The protocol was immunoSEQ multiplex PCR, while the TCRdb copy is restricted to in-frame clones and leaves out a portion. Clone size and the V and J calls come from that table; the DNA yielded D and trimming. The sample shows nearly 50,000 clones, about 86% of them seen only once. A single count supports this clone. Sequenced material: peripheral blood. This clonotype was sampled from a man between 35 and 55 years old with active COVID-19.

CDR3 sequence: CAWSPPTGGFYEQYF. The DNA of the CDR3 is TGTGCCTGGAGTCCACCGACAGGGGGCTTTTACGAGCAGTACTTC. The chain combines TRBV30 with TRBJ2-7; 10 positions agree with TRBD1. CDR1 GTSNPN and CDR2 SVGIG come from the germline V gene (reference sequence). The CDR3 loop spans 15 amino acids. The junction had 8 bases not matched to a gene; V was cut back by 2 bases and J by 4 bases.